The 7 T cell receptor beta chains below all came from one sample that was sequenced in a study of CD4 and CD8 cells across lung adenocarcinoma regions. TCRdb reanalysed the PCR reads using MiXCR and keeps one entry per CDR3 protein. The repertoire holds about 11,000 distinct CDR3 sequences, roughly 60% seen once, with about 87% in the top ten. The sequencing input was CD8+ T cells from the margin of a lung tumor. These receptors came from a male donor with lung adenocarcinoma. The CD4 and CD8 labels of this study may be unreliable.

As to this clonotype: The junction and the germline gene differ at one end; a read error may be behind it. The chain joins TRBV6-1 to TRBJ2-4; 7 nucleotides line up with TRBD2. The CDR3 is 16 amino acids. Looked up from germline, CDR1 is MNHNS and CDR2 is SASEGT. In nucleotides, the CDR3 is TGTGCCAGCGGGGGTGGCGGGGGACGAGCGGAAGACATCCAGTACTTC. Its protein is CASGGGGGRAEDIQYF.

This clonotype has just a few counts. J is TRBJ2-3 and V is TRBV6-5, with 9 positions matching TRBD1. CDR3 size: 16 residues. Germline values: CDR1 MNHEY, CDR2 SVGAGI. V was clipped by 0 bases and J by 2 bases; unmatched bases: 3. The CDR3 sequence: CASSYSQGANTDTQYF. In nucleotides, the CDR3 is TGTGCCAGCAGTTACTCACAGGGGGCTAACACAGATACGCAGTATTTT.

CDR3 sequence reads: CASSLYPTGTYEQFF. DNA of the CDR3: TGTGCCAGCAGTTTATACCCCACAGGGACCTACGAGCAGTTCTTC. The chain links TRBV27 to TRBJ2-1; the D gene is possibly TRBD1 (6 bases). The CDR3 is 15 residues long. V was trimmed by 1 base and J by 10 bases, leaving 17 bases between them. Germline V gives CDR1 MNHEY, CDR2 SMNVEV (reference sequence).

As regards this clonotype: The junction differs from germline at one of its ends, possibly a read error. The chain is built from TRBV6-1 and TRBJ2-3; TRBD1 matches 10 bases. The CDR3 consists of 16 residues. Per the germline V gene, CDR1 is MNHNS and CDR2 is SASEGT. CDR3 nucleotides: TGTGCCAGCAGGGGGGCCGGGACAGGGGATCGAGATACGCAGTATTTC. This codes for CASRGAGTGDRDTQYF.

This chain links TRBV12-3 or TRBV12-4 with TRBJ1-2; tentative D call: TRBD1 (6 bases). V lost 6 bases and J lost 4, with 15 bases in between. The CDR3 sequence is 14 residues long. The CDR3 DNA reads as TGTGCCAGCAGGCGGGACATCGCCCTCTATGGCTACACCTTC. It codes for CASRRDIALYGYTF.

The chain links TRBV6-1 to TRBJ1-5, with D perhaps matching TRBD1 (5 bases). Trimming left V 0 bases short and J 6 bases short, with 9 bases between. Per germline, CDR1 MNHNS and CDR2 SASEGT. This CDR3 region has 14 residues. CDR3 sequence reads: CASSEAGGTQPQHF. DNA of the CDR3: TGTGCCAGCAGTGAAGCCGGAGGGACTCAGCCCCAGCATTTT.

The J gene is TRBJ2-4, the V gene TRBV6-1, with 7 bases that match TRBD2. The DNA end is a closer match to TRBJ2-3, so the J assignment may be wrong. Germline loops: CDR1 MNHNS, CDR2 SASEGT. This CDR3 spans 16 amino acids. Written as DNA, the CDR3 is TGTCTCAGCCGCGGGACGGGCGGGAGAGCCAAAGACATTCAGTATTTT. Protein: CLSRGTGGRAKDIQYF.